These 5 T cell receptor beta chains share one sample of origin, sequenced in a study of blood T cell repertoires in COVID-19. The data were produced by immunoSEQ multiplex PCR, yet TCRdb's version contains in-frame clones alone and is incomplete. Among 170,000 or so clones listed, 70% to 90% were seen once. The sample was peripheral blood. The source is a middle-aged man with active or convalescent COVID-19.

CDR3 amino acids: CASRQPGTGWLEQYF. DNA of the CDR3: TGTGCCAGCAGGCAGCCGGGGACAGGGTGGCTCGAGCAGTACTTC. V is TRBV6-5 and J is TRBJ2-7, with 9 bases aligning to TRBD1. V lost 6 bases and J lost 6; bases outside the gene matches: 12. The CDR3 runs 15 residues. Germline-derived CDR1 and CDR2 are MNHEY and SVGAGI.

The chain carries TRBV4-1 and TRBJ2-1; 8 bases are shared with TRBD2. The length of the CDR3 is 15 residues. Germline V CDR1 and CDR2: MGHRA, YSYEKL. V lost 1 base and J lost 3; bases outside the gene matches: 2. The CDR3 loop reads CASSQGLANYNEQFF. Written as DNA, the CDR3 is TGCGCCAGCAGCCAAGGACTAGCGAACTACAATGAGCAGTTCTTC.

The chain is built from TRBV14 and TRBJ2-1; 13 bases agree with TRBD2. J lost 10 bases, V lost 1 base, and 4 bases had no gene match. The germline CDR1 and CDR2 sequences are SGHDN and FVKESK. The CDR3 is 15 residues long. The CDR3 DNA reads TGTGCCAGCAGCCAAGGATCACTAGCGGGGGGGGAGCAGTTCTTC. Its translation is CASSQGSLAGGEQFF.

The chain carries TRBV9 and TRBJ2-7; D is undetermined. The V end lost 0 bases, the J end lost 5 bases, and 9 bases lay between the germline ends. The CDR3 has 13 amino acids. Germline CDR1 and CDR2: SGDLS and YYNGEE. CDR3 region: CASSVGVRDEQYF. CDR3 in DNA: TGTGCCAGCAGCGTAGGTGTCCGGGACGAGCAGTACTTC.

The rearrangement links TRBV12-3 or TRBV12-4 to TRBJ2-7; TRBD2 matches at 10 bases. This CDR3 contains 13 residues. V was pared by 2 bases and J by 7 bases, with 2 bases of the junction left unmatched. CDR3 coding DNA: TGTGCCAGCAGTTTACTAGCGGGGGAAGAGCAGTACTTC. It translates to CASSLLAGEEQYF.